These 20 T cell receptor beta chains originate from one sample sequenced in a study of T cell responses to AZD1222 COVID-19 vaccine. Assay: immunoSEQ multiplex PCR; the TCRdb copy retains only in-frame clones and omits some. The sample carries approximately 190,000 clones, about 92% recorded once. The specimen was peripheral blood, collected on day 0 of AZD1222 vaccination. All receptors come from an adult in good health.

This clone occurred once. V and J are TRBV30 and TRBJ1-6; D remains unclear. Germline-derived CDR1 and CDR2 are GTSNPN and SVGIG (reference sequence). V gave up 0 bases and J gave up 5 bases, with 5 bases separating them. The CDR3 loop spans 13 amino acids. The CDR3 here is CAWSVRHNSPLHF. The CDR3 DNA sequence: TGTGCCTGGAGTGTCCGGCATAATTCACCCCTCCACTTT. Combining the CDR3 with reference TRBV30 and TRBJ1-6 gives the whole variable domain SQTIHQWPATLVQPVGSPLSLECTVEGTSNPNLYWYRQAAGRGLQLLFYSVGIGQISSEVPQNLSASRPQDRQFILSSKKLLLSDSGFYLCAWSVRHNSPLHFGNGTRLTVT.

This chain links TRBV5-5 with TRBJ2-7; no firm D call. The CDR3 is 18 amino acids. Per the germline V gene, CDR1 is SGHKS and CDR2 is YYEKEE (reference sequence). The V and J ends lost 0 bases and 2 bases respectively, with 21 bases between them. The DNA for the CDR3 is TGTGCCAGCAGCTTGGGATACCCTACAGCCCTTCCCACCTACGAGCAGTACTTC. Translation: CASSLGYPTALPTYEQYF.

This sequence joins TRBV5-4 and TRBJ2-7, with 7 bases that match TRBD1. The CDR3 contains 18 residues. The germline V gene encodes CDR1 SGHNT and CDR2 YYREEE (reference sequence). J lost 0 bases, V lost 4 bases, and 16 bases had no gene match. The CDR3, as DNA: TGTGCCAGCAGCCCCCAAAGAACTGACAGGGCCCTCTCCTACGAGCAGTACTTC. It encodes CASSPQRTDRALSYEQYF.

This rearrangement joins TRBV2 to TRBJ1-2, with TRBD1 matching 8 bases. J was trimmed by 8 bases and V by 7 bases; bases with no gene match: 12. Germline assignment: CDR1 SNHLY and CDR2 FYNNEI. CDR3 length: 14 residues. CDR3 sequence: CASTPSGRGQGYTF. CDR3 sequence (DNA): TGTGCCAGCACCCCCTCGGGCAGGGGGCAAGGCTACACCTTC.

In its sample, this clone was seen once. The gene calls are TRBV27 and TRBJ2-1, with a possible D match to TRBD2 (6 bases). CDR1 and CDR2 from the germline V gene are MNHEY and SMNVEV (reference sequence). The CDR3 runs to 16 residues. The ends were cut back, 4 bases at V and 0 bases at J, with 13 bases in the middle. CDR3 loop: CASSWYSGSSYNEQFF. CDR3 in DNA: TGTGCCAGCAGTTGGTATTCCGGGAGCTCCTACAATGAGCAGTTCTTC.

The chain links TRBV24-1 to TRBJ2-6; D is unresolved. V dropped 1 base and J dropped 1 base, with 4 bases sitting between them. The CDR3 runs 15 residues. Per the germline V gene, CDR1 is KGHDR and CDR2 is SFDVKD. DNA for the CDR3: TGTGCCACCAGTGATTTCCTGTCTGGGGCCAACGTCCTGACTTTC. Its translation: CATSDFLSGANVLTF.

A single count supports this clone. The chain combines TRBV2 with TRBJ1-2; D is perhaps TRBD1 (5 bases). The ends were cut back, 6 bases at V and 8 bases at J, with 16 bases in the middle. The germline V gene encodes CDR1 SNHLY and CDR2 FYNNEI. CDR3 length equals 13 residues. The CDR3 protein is CASSDNMGHGYTF. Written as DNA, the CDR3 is TGTGCCAGCAGCGATAACATGGGGCACGGCTACACCTTC.

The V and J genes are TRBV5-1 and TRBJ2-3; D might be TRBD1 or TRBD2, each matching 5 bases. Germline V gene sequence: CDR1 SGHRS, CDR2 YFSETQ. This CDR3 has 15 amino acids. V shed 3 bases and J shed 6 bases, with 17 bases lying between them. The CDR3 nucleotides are TGCGCCAGCAGCTCATGGACACGGGGTATGGATACGCAGTATTTT. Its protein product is CASSSWTRGMDTQYF.

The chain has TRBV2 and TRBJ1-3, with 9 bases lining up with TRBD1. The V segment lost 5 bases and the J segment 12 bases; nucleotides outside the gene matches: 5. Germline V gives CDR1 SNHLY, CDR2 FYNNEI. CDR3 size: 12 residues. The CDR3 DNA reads TGTGCCAGCAGTAATGAGGACAGGGGCATATATTTT. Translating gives CASSNEDRGIYF.

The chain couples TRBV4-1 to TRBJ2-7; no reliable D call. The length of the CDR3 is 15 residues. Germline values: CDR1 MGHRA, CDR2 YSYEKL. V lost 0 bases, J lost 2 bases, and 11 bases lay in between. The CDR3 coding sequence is TGCGCCAGCAGCCAAGATGCTTCGGACCCCTACGAGCAGTACTTC. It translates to CASSQDASDPYEQYF.

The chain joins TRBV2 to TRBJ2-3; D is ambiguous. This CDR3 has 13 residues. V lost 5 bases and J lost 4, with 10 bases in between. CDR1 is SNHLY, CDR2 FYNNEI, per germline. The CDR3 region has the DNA TGTGCCAGCAGTTTACCCGGTCCAGATACGCAGTATTTT. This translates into CASSLPGPDTQYF. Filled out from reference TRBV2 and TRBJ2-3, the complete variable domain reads EPEVTQTPSHQVTQMGQEVILRCVPISNHLYFYWYRQILGQKVEFLVSFYNNEISEKSEIFDDQFSVERPDGSNFTLKIRSTKLEDSAMYFCASSLPGPDTQYFGPGTRLTVL.

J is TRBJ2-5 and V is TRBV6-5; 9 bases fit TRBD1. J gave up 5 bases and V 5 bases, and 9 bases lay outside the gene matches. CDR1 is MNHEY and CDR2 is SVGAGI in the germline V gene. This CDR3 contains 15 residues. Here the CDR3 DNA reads TGTGCCAGCAGTCCCGACAGGGGGAGCTCGGAGACCCAGTACTTC. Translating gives CASSPDRGSSETQYF.

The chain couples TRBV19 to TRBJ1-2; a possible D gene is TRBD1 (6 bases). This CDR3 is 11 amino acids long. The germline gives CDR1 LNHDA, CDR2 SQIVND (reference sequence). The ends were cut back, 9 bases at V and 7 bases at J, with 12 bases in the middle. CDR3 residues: CASTGFFGYTF. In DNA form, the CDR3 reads TGTGCCAGCACAGGGTTTTTTGGCTACACCTTC.

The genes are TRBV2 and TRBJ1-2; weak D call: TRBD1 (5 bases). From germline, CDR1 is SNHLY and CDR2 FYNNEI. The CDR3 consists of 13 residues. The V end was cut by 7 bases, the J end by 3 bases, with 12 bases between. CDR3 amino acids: CASNLQGDYGYTF. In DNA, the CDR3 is TGTGCCAGCAACCTTCAGGGCGACTATGGCTACACCTTC. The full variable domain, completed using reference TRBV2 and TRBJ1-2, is EPEVTQTPSHQVTQMGQEVILRCVPISNHLYFYWYRQILGQKVEFLVSFYNNEISEKSEIFDDQFSVERPDGSNFTLKIRSTKLEDSAMYFCASNLQGDYGYTFGSGTRLTVV.

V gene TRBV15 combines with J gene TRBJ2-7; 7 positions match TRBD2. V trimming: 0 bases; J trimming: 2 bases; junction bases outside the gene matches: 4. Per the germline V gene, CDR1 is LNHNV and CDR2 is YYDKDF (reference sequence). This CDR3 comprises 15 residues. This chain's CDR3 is CATSREGGGAYEQYF. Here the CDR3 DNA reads TGTGCCACCAGCAGAGAGGGCGGGGGAGCCTACGAGCAGTACTTC.

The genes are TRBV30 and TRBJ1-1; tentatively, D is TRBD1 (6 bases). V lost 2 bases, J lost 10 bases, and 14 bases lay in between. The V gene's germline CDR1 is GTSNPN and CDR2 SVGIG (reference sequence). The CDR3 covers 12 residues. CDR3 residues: CAWSRGGGIAFF. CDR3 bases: TGTGCCTGGAGTCGGGGAGGGGGAATAGCTTTCTTT.

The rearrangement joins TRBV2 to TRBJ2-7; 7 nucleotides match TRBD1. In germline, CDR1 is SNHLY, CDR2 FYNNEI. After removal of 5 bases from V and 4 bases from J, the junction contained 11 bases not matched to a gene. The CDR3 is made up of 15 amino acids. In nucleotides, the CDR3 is TGTGCCAGCAGTACAGGGGATGGGATATCATACGAGCAGTACTTC. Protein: CASSTGDGISYEQYF. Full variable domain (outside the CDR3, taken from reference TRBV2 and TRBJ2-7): EPEVTQTPSHQVTQMGQEVILRCVPISNHLYFYWYRQILGQKVEFLVSFYNNEISEKSEIFDDQFSVERPDGSNFTLKIRSTKLEDSAMYFCASSTGDGISYEQYFGPGTRLTVT.

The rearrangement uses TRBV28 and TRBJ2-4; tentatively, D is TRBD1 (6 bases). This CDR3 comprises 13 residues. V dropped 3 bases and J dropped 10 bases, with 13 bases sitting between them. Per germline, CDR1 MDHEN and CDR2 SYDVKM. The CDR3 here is CASSLTGQPIQYF. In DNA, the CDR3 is TGTGCCAGCAGTTTGACCGGACAGCCTATTCAGTACTTC.

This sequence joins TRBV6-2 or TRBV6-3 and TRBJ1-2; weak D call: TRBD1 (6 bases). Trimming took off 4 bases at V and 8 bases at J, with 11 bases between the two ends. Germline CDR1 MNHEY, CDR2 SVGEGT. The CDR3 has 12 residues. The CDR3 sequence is CASSFTGIGYTF. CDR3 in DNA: TGTGCCAGCAGTTTCACAGGGATCGGCTACACCTTC.

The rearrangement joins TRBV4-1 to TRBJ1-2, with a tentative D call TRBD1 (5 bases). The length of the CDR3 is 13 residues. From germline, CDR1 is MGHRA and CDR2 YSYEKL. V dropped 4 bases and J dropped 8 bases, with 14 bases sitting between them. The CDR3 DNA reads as TGCGCCAGCAGCCTTACGGTCAGGGAGGGCTACACCTTC. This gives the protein CASSLTVREGYTF.